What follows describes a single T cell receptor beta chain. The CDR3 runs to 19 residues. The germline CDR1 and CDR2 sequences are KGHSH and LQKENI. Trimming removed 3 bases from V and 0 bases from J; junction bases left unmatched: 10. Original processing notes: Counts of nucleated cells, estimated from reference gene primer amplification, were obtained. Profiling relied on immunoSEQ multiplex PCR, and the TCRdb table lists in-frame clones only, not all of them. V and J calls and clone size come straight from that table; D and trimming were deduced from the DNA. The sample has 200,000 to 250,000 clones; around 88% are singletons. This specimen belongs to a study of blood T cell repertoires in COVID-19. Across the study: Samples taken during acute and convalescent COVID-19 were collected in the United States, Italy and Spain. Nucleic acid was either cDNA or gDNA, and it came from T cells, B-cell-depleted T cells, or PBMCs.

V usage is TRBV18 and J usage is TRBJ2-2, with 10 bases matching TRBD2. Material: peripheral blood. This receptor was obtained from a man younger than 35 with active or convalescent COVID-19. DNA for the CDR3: TGTGCCAGCTCACCGTTATCACTAGCGGGACCCGCGAACACCGGGGAGCTGTTTTTT. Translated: CASSPLSLAGPANTGELFF. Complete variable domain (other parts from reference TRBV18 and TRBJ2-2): NAGVMQNPRHLVRRRGQEARLRCSPMKGHSHVYWYRQLPEEGLKFMVYLQKENIIDESGMPKERFSAEFPKEGPSILRIQQVVRGDSAAYFCASSPLSLAGPANTGELFFGEGSRLTVL.